This entry describes one TCR beta chain. The target of this receptor is not known. No base quality values were provided; no much bigger clone lies one nucleotide off. The same CDR3 is also encoded by other DNA sequences in this sample. Trimming removed 3 bases from V and 2 bases from J, leaving 10 bases between the germline ends. Including the terminal cysteine and phenylalanine, the CDR3 comprises 14 residues. Only the CDR3 region is kept as DNA, spanning 42 bases read in frame from base 1. For CDR1 and CDR2, the germline V gene lists MDHEN and SYDVKM. This sample stems from a study of Ad26.COV2.S vaccination and SARS-CoV-2 variants (dated by TCRdb to the early 2020s). In the study overall: Vaccine-arm donors came from COV1001, a multicentre, randomized, double-blind, placebo-controlled phase I-IIa trial of Ad26.COV2.S in healthy adults. Ad26.COV2.S was given intramuscularly at 5x10^10 or 1x10^11 viral particles, as a single shot or as two shots 56 days apart. The specificity and breadth of SARS-CoV-2-reactive T cell receptors after Ad26.COV2.S vaccination were assessed by TCRbeta repertoire sequencing. A total of roughly 30 samples were included in the TCR-sequenced set, comprising around 20 Ad26.COV2.S vaccine recipients, 5 placebo recipients and 8 SARS-CoV-2 convalescent individuals. Trial participants were randomized into five groups of five: low-dose or high-dose Ad26.COV2.S given once or twice, or placebo on both occasions. Throughout the experiments and outcome assessment, investigators stayed blinded to trial group allocation. General study outcomes and caveats: After vaccination, spike-specific CD8+ and CD4+ T cell responses were reported to show substantial breadth. Vaccine and placebo recipients had similar non-spike TCR breadth, a finding consistent with the vaccine containing only spike. Higher spike-specific TCR breadth was observed in Ad26.COV2.S recipients than in placebo recipients (P = 0.0014). The study was not powered for comparison of responses between vaccine doses or regimens. The authors noted that total T cell responses may have been underestimated by the TCR breadth and depth analyses.

The meaning of the sample's treatment or condition label: roughly 20 received Ad26.COV2.S at low or high dose, single or two shots; 5 received placebo; per-sample allocation not given. For vaccine and placebo recipients, the sequenced repertoires came from samples collected on day 63 after the first injection. Cohort 1b enrolled fewer than 30 adults aged 18-55 years at a single site in Boston, USA, between 29 July and 7 August 2020. Ad26.COV2.S consisted of a replication-incompetent adenovirus type 26 vector by which a prefusion-stabilized SARS-CoV-2 spike protein from the original Wuhan strain was expressed. The immunoSEQ Assay was used to sequence TCRbeta CDR3 regions. After extraction, genomic DNA underwent amplification by bias-controlled multiplex PCR, followed by high-throughput sequencing. From the authors' description of their analysis: To quantify the absolute abundance of every unique TCRbeta CDR3 region, sequences were collapsed and filtered. Usable DNA was measured by amplifying reference genes present in all nucleated cells, and TCRbeta template counts were normalized to that usable DNA to estimate T cell fraction. Repertoire TCRs were annotated as SARS-CoV-2-specific by exact matching of V gene, CDR3 amino acid sequence and J gene to a known reactive TCR set. The reference SARS-CoV-2 TCR set was obtained from MIRA and was filtered for enrichment in COVID-19-positive ImmuneCODE repertoires, whereby public or cross-reactive TCRs were removed. Drawing on the MIRA antigens, annotated TCRs were analysed further at the level of specific ORF or position within ORF. Breadth was defined as the number of annotated unique rearrangements divided by the total number of unique productive rearrangements, and depth was defined as the summed frequency of the annotated unique rearrangements. Two-sided Wilcoxon rank-sum tests were applied when comparing TCR breadth between groups. TCRdb's version of the immuneACCESS table is confined to in-frame rearrangements and falls short of the full clone set. An unresolved V gene accounts for under half of the shortfall where checked; the remainder is of unknown origin. V, J and clone size are taken as reported in that table, and D and trimming were inferred from the DNA itself. For this sample there are some 340,000 clones; around 85% appear just once. The top ten constitute under 2.5% of the sample.

This receptor was obtained from a person aged 18 to 59 who received the Ad26.COV2.S COVID-19 vaccine or a placebo. The sample was peripheral blood, taken in a trial of Ad26.COV2.S vaccine versus placebo. The rearranged chain carries TRBV28 and TRBJ1-1, with the D gene not confidently named. The CDR3 in this case is CASSLGGVNTEAFF. Here is the DNA: TGTGCCAGCAGTTTGGGCGGCGTTAACACTGAAGCTTTCTTT. Extended through the reference TRBV28 and TRBJ1-1 proteins, this CDR3 yields the full variable domain: DVKVTQSSRYLVKRTGEKVFLECVQDMDHENMFWYRQDPGLGLRLIYFSYDVKMKEKGDIPEGYSVSREKKERFSLILESASTNQTSMYLCASSLGGVNTEAFFGQGTRLTVV.